The next 21 T cell receptor beta chains were all read from a single sample in a study of molecular identifiers for immune sequencing clone quantification. TCRdb reprocessed the PCR reads with MiXCR, giving one entry per CDR3 protein. The sample lists about 630,000 distinct CDR3 sequences, roughly 27% seen once, with 0.75% to 0.8% in the top ten. Source material: naive CD8+ T cells from blood, with Jurkat cell RNA spiked in. Subset here: FACS-sorted CD8+CD4-CCR7+CD45RA+ naive T cells. These receptors originate from a human donor in good health. Some libraries in this study had Jurkat cell RNA spiked in.

The chain has TRBV2 and TRBJ1-3; D perhaps matches TRBD1 (6 bases). Trimming stripped 8 bases from V and 4 bases from J, with 18 bases between. The germline CDR1 and CDR2 sequences are SNHLY and FYNNEI. The CDR3 totals 15 residues. CDR3 nucleotide sequence: TGTGCCAGCGGCTCGAGGGGGGAGGACGGAAACACCATATATTTT. It codes for CASGSRGEDGNTIYF.

The genes are TRBV4-3 and TRBJ2-1; 7 bases are a match to TRBD1. V was clipped by 5 bases and J by 6 bases; unmatched bases: 10. The CDR3 has 15 amino acids. CDR1 and CDR2 (germline): LGHNA, YSLEER. CDR3 sequence (DNA): TGCGCCAGCAGCGTAGGGACAGTGACGCGCAATGAGCAGTTCTTC. Translating gives CASSVGTVTRNEQFF.

This clonotype was observed a few times. The V and J genes are TRBV20-1 and TRBJ2-3; 8 bases match TRBD1. The CDR3 is 17 residues long. The trim removed 2 bases at V and 3 bases at J, leaving 13 bases unmatched. Germline CDR1 DFQATT, CDR2 SNEGSKA (reference sequence). In nucleotides, the CDR3 is TGCAGTGCTAGATTTCCCCCCACAGGGGGTTGGACAGATACGCAGTATTTT. This translates into CSARFPPTGGWTDTQYF.

The chain employs TRBV7-2 and TRBJ2-2; 9 bases map to TRBD1. V was clipped by 4 bases and J by 5 bases; unmatched bases: 5. The CDR3 contains 15 residues. The germline V gene encodes CDR1 SGHTA and CDR2 FQGNSA. The CDR3 spells CASSSTGGVTGELFF. CDR3 nucleotides: TGTGCCAGCAGCTCCACAGGGGGCGTAACCGGGGAGCTGTTTTTT.

This clonotype was seen a handful of times. This chain uses TRBV6-2 or TRBV6-3 with TRBJ2-7; 13 bases map to TRBD2. V lost 6 bases, J lost 4 bases, and 6 bases stayed unmatched. This CDR3 comprises 15 residues. From germline, CDR1 is MNHEY and CDR2 SVGEGT. CDR3 sequence reads: CASRSGLAGEYEQYF. CDR3 DNA sequence: TGTGCCAGCAGATCCGGACTAGCGGGAGAATACGAGCAGTACTTC.

V and J are TRBV10-2 and TRBJ2-3, with a possible D match to TRBD2 (5 bases). CDR1 is WSHSY, CDR2 SAAADI, per germline. Trimming took 3 bases from V and 2 from J, leaving 9 bases between them. This CDR3 has 14 amino acids. CDR3 in DNA: TGCGCCAGCAGTGATCCGGGGAACACAGATACGCAGTATTTT. Translating it yields CASSDPGNTDTQYF.

This clonotype appeared a few times. V usage is TRBV11-3 and J usage is TRBJ2-5, with 9 positions matching TRBD1. The CDR3 is made up of 16 amino acids. J was trimmed by 1 base and V by 4 bases; bases with no gene match: 7. CDR1 and CDR2 from the germline V gene are SGHNT and YENEEA. CDR3 protein: CASSSYTGGVQETQYF. As DNA, the CDR3 is TGTGCCAGCAGCTCATACACAGGGGGCGTCCAAGAGACCCAGTACTTC.

This clonotype was seen ten or more times. The CDR3, as DNA: TGTGCCAGCAGTTACTTCAAGAGGGGGCGCGGCACAGATACGCAGTATTTT. Translation gives CASSYFKRGRGTDTQYF. The chain joins TRBV6-2 or TRBV6-3 to TRBJ2-3; 7 bases line up with TRBD1. Looked up from germline, CDR1 is MNHEY and CDR2 is SVGEGT. The CDR3 has 17 amino acids. V shed 1 base, J shed 1 base, and the junction held 8 bases outside the gene matches.

Worth noting for this clonotype: One base away lies a much larger clone, so this may be a sequencing read error. This chain uses TRBV4-2 with TRBJ2-2, with unresolved D. The CDR3 is made up of 12 amino acids. The germline CDR1 and CDR2 sequences are LGHNA and YNFKEQ. In nucleotides, the CDR3 is TGTGCCGGCAGCCGTGATGCCGGGGAGCTGTTTTTT. Its translation: CAGSRDAGELFF.

Comments on this clonotype: It may be a read error: a sequence one base away is much more abundant. This chain uses TRBV5-8 with TRBJ2-5; either TRBD1 or TRBD2 may supply D (6 bases each). This CDR3 region has 17 residues. Germline assignment: CDR1 SGHTS and CDR2 YDEGEE. With 2 bases removed from V and 3 bases from J, the gap between germline ends came to 20 bases. Here the CDR3 reads CASSLIIDGGIEETQYF. The DNA of the CDR3 is TGTGCCAGCAGCTTAATCATAGACGGGGGCATAGAAGAGACCCAGTACTTC.

This clonotype was detected many times. The rearrangement joins TRBV5-1 to TRBJ2-5; D not certain. Germline V gene data show CDR1 as SGHRS and CDR2 as YFSETQ. The CDR3 has 13 residues. V gave up 0 bases and J gave up 5 bases, with 8 bases separating them. The CDR3 DNA reads TGCGCCAGCAGCTTGGAAGGGTTTGAGACCCAGTACTTC. Translation gives CASSLEGFETQYF. The full variable domain, its missing parts supplied by reference TRBV5-1 and TRBJ2-5, is KAGVTQTPRYLIKTRGQQVTLSCSPISGHRSVSWYQQTPGQGLQFLFEYFSETQRNKGNFPGRFSGRQFSNSRSEMNVSTLELGDSALYLCASSLEGFETQYFGPGTRLLVL.

V usage is TRBV2 and J usage is TRBJ1-4, with D unclear. The V gene lost 4 bases and the J gene lost 0 bases, with 6 bases spanning the gap. The CDR3 has 14 amino acids. Germline CDR1 is SNHLY and CDR2 is FYNNEI. The CDR3 DNA sequence: TGTGCCAGCAGTGCGGTCACAACTAATGAAAAACTGTTTTTT. Protein product: CASSAVTTNEKLFF.

This clonotype was seen only a few times. The chain combines TRBV7-9 with TRBJ2-7; unclear D gene. There are 12 residues in the CDR3. Germline CDR1 is SEHNR and CDR2 is FQNEAQ (reference sequence). V lost 2 bases and J lost 7, with 9 bases in between. Here the CDR3 DNA reads TGTGCCAGCAGCTTAAATCGGCAAGAGCAGTACTTC. Its protein product is CASSLNRQEQYF.

This clonotype was detected only a few times. The chain uses TRBV12-3 or TRBV12-4 and TRBJ1-1; the D is unclear. The ends were cut back, 6 bases at V and 4 bases at J, with 12 bases in the middle. The CDR3 runs 13 residues. The CDR3 DNA follows: TGTGCCAGCAGGGCTCTAGGAGTCACTGAAGCTTTCTTT. The encoded protein is CASRALGVTEAFF.

The chain couples TRBV19 to TRBJ2-7; D gene ambiguous. Deletions cut 3 bases from V and 0 bases from J, with 12 bases between. CDR3 length equals 15 residues. CDR1 and CDR2 (germline): LNHDA, SQIVND (reference sequence). CDR3 protein: CASSIGPTISYEQYF. The CDR3 DNA reads as TGTGCCAGTAGTATCGGACCAACAATCTCCTACGAGCAGTACTTC.

At least ten counts were recorded for this clonotype. This chain uses TRBV15 with TRBJ2-3; the D is unclear. V gave up 5 bases and J gave up 4 bases, with 10 bases separating them. This CDR3 has 13 amino acids. The V gene's germline CDR1 is LNHNV and CDR2 YYDKDF (reference sequence). CDR3 DNA: TGTGCCACCAGCTCTCTGACACCAGATACGCAGTATTTT. Protein: CATSSLTPDTQYF.

Only a few counts were recorded for this clonotype. The chain is built from TRBV11-2 and TRBJ2-7; TRBD1 or TRBD2 may be the D gene (5 bases each). CDR3 length: 15 amino acids. Trimming cost V 5 bases and J 2 bases, with 16 bases left between them. Germline-derived CDR1 and CDR2 are SGHAT and FQNNGV. This CDR3 is CASSRGDGEPYEQYF. The CDR3 nucleotides read TGTGCCAGCAGCCGTGGGGACGGGGAGCCCTACGAGCAGTACTTC.

This clonotype came up a few times. V usage is TRBV6-6 and J usage is TRBJ2-1; 7 bases match TRBD2. With 2 bases clipped from V and 6 bases from J, the junction kept 4 bases outside the gene matches. Germline V gene lookup returns CDR1 MNHNY and CDR2 SVGAGI (reference sequence). The CDR3 runs 14 residues. The CDR3 is CASSYPSGPNEQFF. CDR3 nucleotide sequence: TGTGCCAGCAGTTACCCTAGCGGCCCCAATGAGCAGTTCTTC.

This clonotype was seen many times. The chain is built from TRBV19 and TRBJ2-7; maybe TRBD1 (6 bases). CDR3 length: 14 amino acids. V lost 4 bases and J lost 1, with 11 bases in between. Germline V lookup: CDR1 LNHDA, CDR2 SQIVND (reference sequence). The CDR3 nucleotides are TGTGCCAGTAGTACCACTACAGGGTCCTACGAGCAGTACTTC. This gives the protein CASSTTTGSYEQYF. Filled out from reference TRBV19 and TRBJ2-7, the complete variable domain reads DGGITQSPKYLFRKEGQNVTLSCEQNLNHDAMYWYRQDPGQGLRLIYYSQIVNDFQKGDIAEGYSVSREKKESFPLTVTSAQKNPTAFYLCASSTTTGSYEQYFGPGTRLTVT.

This rearrangement joins TRBV20-1 to TRBJ1-1; a possible D gene is TRBD1 (6 bases). Germline V lookup: CDR1 DFQATT, CDR2 SNEGSKA (reference sequence). The ends were cut back, 7 bases at V and 0 bases at J, with 15 bases in the middle. The length of the CDR3 is 14 residues. The DNA of the CDR3 is TGCAGTGTCATCGGGGGGCACATGAACACTGAAGCTTTCTTT. It is translated as CSVIGGHMNTEAFF.

This clonotype was recorded at least ten times. The rearrangement links TRBV27 to TRBJ1-1; no firm D call. CDR1 MNHEY and CDR2 SMNVEV come from the germline V gene (reference sequence). V was clipped by 5 bases and J by 4 bases, with 8 bases between them. This CDR3 has 12 amino acids. Written as DNA, the CDR3 is TGTGCCAGCAGTGACGGACCCACTGAAGCTTTCTTT. It translates to CASSDGPTEAFF.